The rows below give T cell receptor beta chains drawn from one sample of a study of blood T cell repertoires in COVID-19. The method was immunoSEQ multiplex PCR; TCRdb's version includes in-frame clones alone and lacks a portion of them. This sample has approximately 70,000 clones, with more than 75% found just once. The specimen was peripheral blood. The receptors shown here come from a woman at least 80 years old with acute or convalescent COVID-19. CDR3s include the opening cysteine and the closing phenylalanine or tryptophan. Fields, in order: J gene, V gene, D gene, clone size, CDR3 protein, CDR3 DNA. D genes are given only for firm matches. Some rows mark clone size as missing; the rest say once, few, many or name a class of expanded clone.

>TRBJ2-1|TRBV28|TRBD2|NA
CASSFRTSGSRRGEQFF
TGTGCCAGCAGTTTCCGGACTAGCGGGAGTCGTCGTGGTGAGCAGTTCTTC
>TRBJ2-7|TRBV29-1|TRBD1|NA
CSVEGNDRGYEQYF
TGCAGCGTTGAAGGGAACGACAGGGGTTACGAGCAGTACTTC
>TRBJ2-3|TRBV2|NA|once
CASSETPDTNPNTDTQYF
TGTGCCAGCAGCGAAACTCCGGACACGAATCCGAACACAGATACGCAGTATTTT
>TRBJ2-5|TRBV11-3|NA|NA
CASSYKLETQYF
TGTGCCAGCAGCTATAAATTAGAGACCCAGTACTTC
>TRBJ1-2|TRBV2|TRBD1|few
CASSESQGARGYTF
TGTGCCAGCAGTGAAAGTCAGGGGGCGAGGGGCTACACCTTC
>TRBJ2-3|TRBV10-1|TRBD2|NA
CASRAGRFADTQYF
TGCGCCAGCAGAGCGGGGCGCTTCGCAGATACGCAGTATTTT
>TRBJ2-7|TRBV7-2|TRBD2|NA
CASSLLRGGLAGDEQYF
TGTGCCAGCAGCTTACTCCGGGGGGGACTAGCAGGCGACGAGCAGTACTTC
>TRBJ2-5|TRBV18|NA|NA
CASSRSREETQYF
TGTGCCAGCTCCCGTTCTCGGGAAGAGACCCAGTACTTC
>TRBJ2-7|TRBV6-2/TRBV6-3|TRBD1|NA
CASSPELGTGASYEQYF
TGTGCCAGCAGTCCAGAACTTGGGACAGGGGCCAGCTACGAGCAGTACTTC
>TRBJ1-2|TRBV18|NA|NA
CASSPVRGYTF
TGTGCCAGCTCACCAGTGAGGGGCTACACCTTC
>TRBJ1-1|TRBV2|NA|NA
CASSEGKGTYTEAFF
TGTGCCAGCAGTGAAGGGAAGGGGACTTACACTGAAGCTTTCTTT
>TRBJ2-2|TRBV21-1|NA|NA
CASFRDPNTGELFF
TGTGCCAGCTTCCGGGATCCGAACACCGGGGAGCTGTTTTTT
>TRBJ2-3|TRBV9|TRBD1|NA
CASSPNRGGSTDTQYF
TGTGCCAGCAGCCCGAACAGGGGCGGGAGCACAGATACGCAGTATTTT
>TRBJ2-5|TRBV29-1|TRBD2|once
CSVDPSGVETQYF
TGCAGCGTTGATCCTAGCGGAGTGGAGACCCAGTACTTC
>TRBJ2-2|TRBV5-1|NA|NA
CASTSGLRSTGELFF
TGCGCCAGCACGTCGGGACTCCGCTCCACCGGGGAGCTGTTTTTT
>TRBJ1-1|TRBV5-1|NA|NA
CASNPRTDNTEAFF
TGCGCCAGCAACCCCAGGACAGACAACACTGAAGCTTTCTTT
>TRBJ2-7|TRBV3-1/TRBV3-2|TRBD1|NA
CASSQTYRGPYEQYF
TGTGCCAGCAGCCAAACCTACAGGGGGCCGTACGAGCAGTACTTC
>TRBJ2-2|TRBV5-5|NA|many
CASSFRLGGSTGELFF
TGTGCCAGCAGCTTTCGGTTGGGGGGTAGCACCGGGGAGCTGTTTTTT
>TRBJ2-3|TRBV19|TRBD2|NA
CASSYEGDGLAGSAQYF
TGTGCCAGTAGTTACGAAGGGGACGGGCTAGCGGGGTCGGCGCAGTATTTT
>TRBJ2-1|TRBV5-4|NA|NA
CASSLGANEQFF
TGTGCCAGCAGCTTAGGAGCGAATGAGCAGTTCTTC
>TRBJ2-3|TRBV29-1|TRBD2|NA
CSVSLSSSGFTDTQYF
TGCAGCGTTTCTCTGTCCTCTAGCGGTTTCACAGATACGCAGTATTTT
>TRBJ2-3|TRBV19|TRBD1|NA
CASSAGQGHHGSADTQYF
TGTGCCAGTAGTGCGGGACAGGGACATCACGGCAGCGCAGATACGCAGTATTTT
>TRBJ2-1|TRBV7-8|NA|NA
CATTKTESSYNEQFF
TGTGCCACCACCAAGACAGAGAGCTCCTACAATGAGCAGTTCTTC
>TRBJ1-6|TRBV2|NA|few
CASRGARWNSPLHF
TGTGCCAGCAGAGGGGCCCGGTGGAATTCACCCCTCCACTTT
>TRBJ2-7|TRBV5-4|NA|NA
CASSLGGGYEQYF
TGTGCCAGCAGCTTGGGCGGAGGTTACGAGCAGTACTTC
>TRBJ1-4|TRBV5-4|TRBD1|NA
CASSVGTGGKLFF
TGTGCCAGCAGCGTAGGGACAGGGGGGAAACTGTTTTTT
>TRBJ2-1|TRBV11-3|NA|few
CASSLDVRSLQFF
TGTGCCAGCAGCTTAGATGTACGGTCACTTCAGTTCTTC
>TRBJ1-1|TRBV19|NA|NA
CASRVGHQNTEAFF
TGTGCCAGTAGGGTGGGACACCAGAACACTGAAGCTTTCTTT
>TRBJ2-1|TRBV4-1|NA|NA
CASSLIPPLRVGNEQFF
TGCGCCAGCAGCCTAATACCCCCCTTGCGGGTTGGGAATGAGCAGTTCTTC
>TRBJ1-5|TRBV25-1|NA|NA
CASSAGLLGNQPQHF
TGTGCCAGCAGTGCCGGACTTCTAGGGAATCAGCCCCAGCATTTT
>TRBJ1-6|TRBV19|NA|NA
CASKSRAESPLHF
TGTGCCAGTAAGTCCAGGGCCGAATCACCCCTCCACTTT
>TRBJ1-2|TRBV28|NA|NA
CASSSDIYGYTF
TGTGCCAGCAGTTCGGACATATATGGCTACACCTTC
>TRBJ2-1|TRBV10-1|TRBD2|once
CASSSSGNHNEQFF
TGCGCCAGCAGTAGTAGCGGGAACCACAATGAGCAGTTCTTC
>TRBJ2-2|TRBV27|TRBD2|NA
CASRVTSGRTDTGELFF
TGTGCCAGCAGAGTCACTAGCGGGAGAACAGACACCGGGGAGCTGTTTTTT
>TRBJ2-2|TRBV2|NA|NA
CASSEGTRRGLTGELFF
TGTGCCAGCAGTGAAGGGACAAGGAGAGGCTTGACCGGGGAGCTGTTTTTT
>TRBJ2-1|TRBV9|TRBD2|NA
CASSPQTSGQPYNEQFF
TGTGCCAGCAGCCCTCAGACTAGCGGGCAACCCTACAATGAGCAGTTCTTC
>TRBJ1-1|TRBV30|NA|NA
CAWSVLWGGQNTEAFF
TGTGCCTGGAGTGTACTTTGGGGGGGGCAGAACACTGAAGCTTTCTTT
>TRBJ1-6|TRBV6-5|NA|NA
CASGTGQGFNSPLHF
TGTGCCAGCGGCACAGGGCAGGGGTTTAATTCACCCCTCCACTTT
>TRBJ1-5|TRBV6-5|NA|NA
CASSYSGRVDQPQHF
TGTGCCAGCAGTTACTCTGGGAGGGTCGATCAGCCCCAGCATTTT
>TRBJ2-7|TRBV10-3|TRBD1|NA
CAISDFTRQGNYEQYF
TGTGCCATCAGTGACTTCACGAGACAGGGGAACTACGAGCAGTACTTC
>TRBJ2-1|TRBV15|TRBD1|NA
CATRAQGTAEQFF
TGTGCCACCAGAGCCCAGGGGACAGCTGAGCAGTTCTTC
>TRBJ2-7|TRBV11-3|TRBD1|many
CASSIRTGGYEQYF
TGTGCCAGCAGCATTCGGACAGGGGGCTACGAGCAGTACTTC
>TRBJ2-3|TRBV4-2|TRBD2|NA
CASSQGMTGTSGTDTQYF
TGTGCCAGCAGCCAGGGAATGACCGGGACTAGCGGCACAGATACGCAGTATTTT
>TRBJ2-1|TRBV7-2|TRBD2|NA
CASRLASGYNEQFF
TGTGCCAGCAGACTGGCTAGCGGGTACAATGAGCAGTTCTTC
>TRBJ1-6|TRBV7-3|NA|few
CASSPREGSPLHF
TGTGCCAGCAGCCCCCGGGAGGGTTCACCCCTCCACTTT
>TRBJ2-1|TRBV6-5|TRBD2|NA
CASSQREGRNNEQFF
TGTGCCAGCAGCCAGCGGGAGGGCCGAAACAATGAGCAGTTCTTC
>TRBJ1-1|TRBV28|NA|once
CASSLNRVYDTEAFF
TGTGCCAGCAGTTTGAACAGGGTTTACGACACTGAAGCTTTCTTT
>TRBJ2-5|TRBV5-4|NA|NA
CASKITPPWRGQGETQYF
TGTGCCAGCAAAATAACCCCCCCCTGGAGGGGGCAAGGGGAGACCCAGTACTTC
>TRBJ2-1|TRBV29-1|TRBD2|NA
CSVREGPYNEQFF
TGCAGCGTTCGGGAGGGGCCCTACAATGAGCAGTTCTTC
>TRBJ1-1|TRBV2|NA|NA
CASSETLNRNTEAFF
TGTGCCAGCAGTGAAACGCTTAACAGGAACACTGAAGCTTTCTTT
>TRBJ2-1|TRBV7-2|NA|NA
CASSPPGDEQFF
TGTGCCAGCAGCCCCCCGGGAGATGAGCAGTTCTTC
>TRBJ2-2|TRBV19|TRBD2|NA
CASKVGGPGELFF
TGTGCCAGTAAGGTGGGAGGGCCCGGGGAGCTGTTTTTT
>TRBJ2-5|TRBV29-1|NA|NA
CSARLVIGQETQYF
TGCAGCGCTAGATTAGTTATCGGCCAAGAGACCCAGTACTTC
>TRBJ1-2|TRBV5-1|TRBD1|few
CASSFSGGSGYTF
TGCGCCAGCAGCTTTTCAGGGGGCTCTGGCTACACCTTC
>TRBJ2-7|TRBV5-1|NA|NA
CASSLDGLSYEQYF
TGCGCCAGCAGCTTGGACGGACTCTCCTACGAGCAGTACTTC
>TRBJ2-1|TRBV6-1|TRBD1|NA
CASSEKDRGYNEQFF
TGTGCCAGCAGTGAAAAGGACAGGGGCTACAATGAGCAGTTCTTC
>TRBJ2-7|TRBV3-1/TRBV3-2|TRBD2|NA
CASSQVPSGSSEQYF
TGTGCCAGCAGCCAAGTGCCTAGCGGGAGTTCCGAGCAGTACTTC